This TCR beta chain was captured by sequencing in a study of T-cell reconstitution after alpha-beta-depleted transplantation in children. Using unique molecular identifiers, the investigators prepared the TCRbeta library. Each CDR3 protein is one row after TCRdb ran MiXCR on the PCR reads. The sample consists of some 120,000 distinct CDR3 sequences, about a tenth of them appearing once. Details on this clonotype: What it binds is unknown.

Germline CDR1 is MDHEN and CDR2 is SYDVKM. V dropped 6 bases and J dropped 4 bases, with 17 bases sitting between them. The CDR3 sequence is 15 residues long. General study findings and limits: Reported findings indicate that, about two months after transplant, alpha-beta T cells came from several hundred expanded clones, which were derived from non-depleted graft cells. Newly generated T cells supplied most T-cell counts and diversity one year post-transplant.

V and J are TRBV28 and TRBJ2-3, with a tentative D call TRBD2 (5 bases). The sequence came from a boy aged 2 to 9 with acute lymphoblastic leukemia, due to receive a stem cell transplant. Here the sequenced sample was PBMCs, taken before TCRalphabeta/CD19-depleted stem cell transplant. This CDR3 is CASRKPSSLADTQYF. In DNA, the CDR3 is TGTGCCAGCAGGAAACCTAGCAGTCTTGCAGATACGCAGTATTTT.